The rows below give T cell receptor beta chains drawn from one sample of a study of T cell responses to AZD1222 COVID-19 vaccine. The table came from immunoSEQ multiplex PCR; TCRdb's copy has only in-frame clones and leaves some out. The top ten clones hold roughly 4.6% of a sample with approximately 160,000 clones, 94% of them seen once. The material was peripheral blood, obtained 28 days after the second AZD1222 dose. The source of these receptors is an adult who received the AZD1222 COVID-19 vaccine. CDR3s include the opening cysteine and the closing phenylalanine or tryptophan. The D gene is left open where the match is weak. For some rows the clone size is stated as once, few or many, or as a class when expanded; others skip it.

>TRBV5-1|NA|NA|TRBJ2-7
TGCGCCAGTCGGAAAACTCAGGGGCTCTCCTACGAGCAGTACTTC
CASRKTQGLSYEQYF
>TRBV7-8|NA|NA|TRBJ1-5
TGTGCCAGCAGCTTAGGGGCCAACGAATATCAGCCCCAGCATTTT
CASSLGANEYQPQHF
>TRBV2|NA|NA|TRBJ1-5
TGTGCCAGCAGTGCAGGGGCGAGCAATCAGCCCCAGCATTTT
CASSAGASNQPQHF
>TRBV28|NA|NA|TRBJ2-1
TGTGCCAGCAGTTTTCTCAGGTCCATCAATGAGCAGTTCTTC
CASSFLRSINEQFF
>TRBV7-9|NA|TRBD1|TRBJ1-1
TGTGCCAGCAGCCAGACAGGGGGTATGGAGAACACTGAAGCTTTCTTT
CASSQTGGMENTEAFF
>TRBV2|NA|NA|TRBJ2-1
TGTGCCAGCAGTGAAGGTCCGCCGGGTGAGCAGTTCTTC
CASSEGPPGEQFF
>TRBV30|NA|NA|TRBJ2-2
TGTGCCTGGAGTCTCAACACCGGGGAGCTGTTTTTT
CAWSLNTGELFF
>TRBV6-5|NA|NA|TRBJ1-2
TGTGCCAGCAGTTTTTCGCTTAACTATGGCTACACCTTC
CASSFSLNYGYTF
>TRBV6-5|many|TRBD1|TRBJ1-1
TGTGCCAGCGGGACAGGGGGACTAGGTCAGGGGGCTTTCTTT
CASGTGGLGQGAFF
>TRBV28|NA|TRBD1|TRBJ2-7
TGTGCCAGCAACTCAAGACCGGGACAGGTTGGCTCCTACGAGCAGTACTTC
CASNSRPGQVGSYEQYF
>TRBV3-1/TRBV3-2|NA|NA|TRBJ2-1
TGTGCCAGCAGCTCGGGCGGCCCCTACAATGAGCAGTTCTTC
CASSSGGPYNEQFF
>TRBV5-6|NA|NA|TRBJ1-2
TGTGCCAGCAGCTTGCGGGGGAGGGACTATGGCTACACCTTC
CASSLRGRDYGYTF
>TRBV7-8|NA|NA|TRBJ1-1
TGTGCCAGCATTTCGACAGGCACTGAAGCTTTCTTT
CASISTGTEAFF
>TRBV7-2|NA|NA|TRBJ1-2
TGTGCCAGCAGCTTAGGAACAGGGTCTGGTACAGCGCGGGGCTACACCTTC
CASSLGTGSGTARGYTF
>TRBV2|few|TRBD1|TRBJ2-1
TGTGCCAGCATTATCCGGGACAGGGGCTTCTTC
CASIIRDRGFF
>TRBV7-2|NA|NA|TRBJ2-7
TGTGCCAGCAGCTTTAGGGACACGCACTACGAGCAGTACTTC
CASSFRDTHYEQYF
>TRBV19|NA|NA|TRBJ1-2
TGTGCCACCGAGGGAGGGGCCTATGGCTACACCTTC
CATEGGAYGYTF
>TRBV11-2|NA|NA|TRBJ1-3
TGTGCCAGCAGCTCGGGCAGGGGACTTGGAAACACCATATATTTT
CASSSGRGLGNTIYF
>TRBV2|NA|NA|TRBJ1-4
TGTGCCCCCCGGGGCTCGGAAAAACTGTTTTTT
CAPRGSEKLFF
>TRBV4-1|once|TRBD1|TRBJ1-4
TGCGCCAGCAGCGCCCCAACCAGGGGGTTGCATGAAAAACTGTTTTTT
CASSAPTRGLHEKLFF
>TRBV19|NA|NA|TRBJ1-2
TGTGCCAGTACTCGACAGTCTAAGAACTATGGCTACACCTTC
CASTRQSKNYGYTF
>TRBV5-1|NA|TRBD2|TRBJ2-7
TGCGCCAGCAGCCTTATAGCGGGAGGAATGCTCGAGCAGTACTTC
CASSLIAGGMLEQYF
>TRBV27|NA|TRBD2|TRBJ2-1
TGTGCCAGCAGCCTGACTAGCGGGGGAAACAATGAGCAGTTCTTC
CASSLTSGGNNEQFF
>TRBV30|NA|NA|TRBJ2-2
TGTGCCTGGAACCCCGAGAACACCGGGGAGCTGTTTTTT
CAWNPENTGELFF
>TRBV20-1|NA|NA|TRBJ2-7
TGCAGTGCTAGAGTGGGCCACGAGCAGTACTTC
CSARVGHEQYF
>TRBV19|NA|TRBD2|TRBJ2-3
TGTGCCAGTACTAGCGGCCCTTATACGCAGTATTTT
CASTSGPYTQYF
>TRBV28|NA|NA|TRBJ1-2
TGTGCCAGCCACCGAGTTTCTGAAAACTATGGCTACACCTTC
CASHRVSENYGYTF
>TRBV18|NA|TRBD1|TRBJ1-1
TGTGCCAGCTCACAGGGGGCGGGCACTGAAGCTTTCTTT
CASSQGAGTEAFF
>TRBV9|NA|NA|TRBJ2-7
TGTGCCAGCAGCGCCCGAGCGGGTTCCTACGAGCAGTACTTC
CASSARAGSYEQYF
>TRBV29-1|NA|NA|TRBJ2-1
TGCAGCCTCGGCAGCGAGTACAATGAGCAGTTCTTC
CSLGSEYNEQFF
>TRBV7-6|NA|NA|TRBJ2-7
TGTGCCAGCAGCTCGAAGGGACACCAGAGCTCCTACGAGCAGTACTTC
CASSSKGHQSSYEQYF
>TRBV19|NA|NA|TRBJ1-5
TGTGCCAGTAGTTCACAGGGCGGTGGATTTCAGCCCCAGCATTTT
CASSSQGGGFQPQHF
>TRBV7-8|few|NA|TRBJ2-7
TGTGCCAGCAGCTTAGGTACAGGGCCCTACGAGCAGTACTTC
CASSLGTGPYEQYF
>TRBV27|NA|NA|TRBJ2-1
TGTGCCAGCAGTGGGTTCCTCTCCTACAATGAGCAGTTCTTC
CASSGFLSYNEQFF
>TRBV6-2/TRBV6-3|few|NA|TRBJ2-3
TGTGCCAGCAGTTACTCGTATTCTTCCCTTCAGGGAAGCACAGATACGCAGTATTTT
CASSYSYSSLQGSTDTQYF
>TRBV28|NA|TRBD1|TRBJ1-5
TGTGCCACCGCCCTTCAGGGACAGGGTAGTCAGCCCCAGCATTTT
CATALQGQGSQPQHF
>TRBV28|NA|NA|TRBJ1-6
TGTGCCAGCAGTTTGGCTGGGGTTGGTTCACCCCTCCACTTT
CASSLAGVGSPLHF
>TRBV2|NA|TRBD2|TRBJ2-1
TGTGCCAGCAGTCGGATAGCGGGAGGGGGTGAGCAGTTCTTC
CASSRIAGGGEQFF
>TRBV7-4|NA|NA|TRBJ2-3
TGTGCCAGCAAGGGAACACCGGCTTCAGATACGCAGTATTTT
CASKGTPASDTQYF
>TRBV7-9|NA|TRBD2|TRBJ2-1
TGTGCCAGCAGCTTATTAGCGGGAGGTTCCTACAATGAGCAGTTCTTC
CASSLLAGGSYNEQFF
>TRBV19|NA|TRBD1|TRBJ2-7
TGTGCCACTAAGGGGACAGGGAGCTCCTACGAGCAGTACTTC
CATKGTGSSYEQYF
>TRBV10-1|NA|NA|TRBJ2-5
TGCGCCAGCAGTGGGGGACTCTTCCAAGAGACCCAGTACTTC
CASSGGLFQETQYF
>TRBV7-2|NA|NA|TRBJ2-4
TGTGCCAGCAGCCAGAGGGTGACTTTAGCCAAAAACATTCAGTACTTC
CASSQRVTLAKNIQYF
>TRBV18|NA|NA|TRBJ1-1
TGTGCCAGCTCACCCCAGGAGGGTGGAGAAGCTTTCTTT
CASSPQEGGEAFF
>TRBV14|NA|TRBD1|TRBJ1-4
TGTGCCAGCAGCCACCACAGGGGTACTAATGAAAAACTGTTTTTT
CASSHHRGTNEKLFF
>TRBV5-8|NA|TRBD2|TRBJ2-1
TGTGCCAGCAGCTTGGCCCGACTAGCGGGAGTGTACAATGAGCAGTTCTTC
CASSLARLAGVYNEQFF
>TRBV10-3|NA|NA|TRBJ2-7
TGTGCCATCAGTGAGTCGATATCCCCGGGGCTTGCCTACGAGCAGTACTTC
CAISESISPGLAYEQYF
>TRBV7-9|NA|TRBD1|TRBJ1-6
TGTGCCAGCAGCCCCGGGACAGGGGTAGGCTCACCCCTCCACTTT
CASSPGTGVGSPLHF
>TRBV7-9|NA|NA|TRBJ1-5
TGTGCCAGCAGCCCTTCCCAGGGGACCTCCAATCAGCCCCAGCATTTT
CASSPSQGTSNQPQHF
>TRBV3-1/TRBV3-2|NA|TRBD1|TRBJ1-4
TGTGCCAGCAGCCTAAGGACAGGGTATAGTGAAAAACTGTTTTTT
CASSLRTGYSEKLFF
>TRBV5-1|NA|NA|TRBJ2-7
TGCGCCAGCAGCTTGGAGGGAGGATTCCCCCACGAGCAGTACTTC
CASSLEGGFPHEQYF
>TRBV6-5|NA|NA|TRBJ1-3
TGTGCCAGCAGCCCCCAGTGGAGCTCTGGAAACACCATATATTTT
CASSPQWSSGNTIYF
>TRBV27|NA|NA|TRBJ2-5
TGTGCCAGCAGTCTTCTTGACCAAGAGACCCAGTACTTC
CASSLLDQETQYF
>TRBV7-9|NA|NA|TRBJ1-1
TGTGCCAGCAGCTTAGAAGGGAGGGGGACAGCTTTCTTT
CASSLEGRGTAFF
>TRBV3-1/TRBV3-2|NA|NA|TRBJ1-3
TGTGCCAGCAGCCAAGGAACCTCTGGAAACACCATATATTTT
CASSQGTSGNTIYF
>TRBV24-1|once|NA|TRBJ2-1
TGTGCCACCAGTGCCGGCCGTCAATTTAATGAGCAGTTCTTC
CATSAGRQFNEQFF
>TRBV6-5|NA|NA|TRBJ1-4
TGTGCCAGCAGTTACGGGGACACGGATTCAAAACTGTTTTTT
CASSYGDTDSKLFF
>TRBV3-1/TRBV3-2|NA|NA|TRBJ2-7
TGTGCCAGCAGCCAAGATATCTCTCGGCAGTACTTC
CASSQDISRQYF
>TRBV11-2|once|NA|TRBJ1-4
TGTGCCAGCAGCCCCGGGGCGTCCAACACTAATGAAAAACTGTTTTTT
CASSPGASNTNEKLFF
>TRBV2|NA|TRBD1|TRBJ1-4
TGTGCCAGCAGTTTACTCAGGGGGGTTGGGGAAAAACTGTTTTTT
CASSLLRGVGEKLFF